Shown below are 15 T cell receptor beta chains from a single sample sequenced in a study of blood T cell repertoires in COVID-19. Some clones are missing from TCRdb's copy, which holds only in-frame ones; the method was immunoSEQ multiplex PCR. The profile shows roughly 130,000 clones, approximately 80% of them singletons. The sequenced material came from peripheral blood. The receptors originated from a man between 65 and 85 years old with acute or convalescent COVID-19.

The chain combines TRBV2 with TRBJ2-7; TRBD1 matches 8 bases. V was clipped by 6 bases and J by 1 base; unmatched bases: 2. This CDR3 contains 13 residues. Germline CDR1 is SNHLY and CDR2 is FYNNEI. Written as DNA, the CDR3 is TGTGCCAGCAGCCGGACAGGGTCCTACGAGCAGTACTTC. Translation: CASSRTGSYEQYF.

This clone counts as medium-sized. This chain connects TRBV25-1 to TRBJ2-6; D is ambiguous. Per germline, CDR1 MGHDK and CDR2 SYGVNS. The CDR3 runs to 13 residues. Trimming took off 3 bases at V and 3 bases at J, with 3 bases between the two ends. CDR3 region: CASSDRGANVLTF. CDR3 coding DNA: TGTGCCAGCAGTGATCGTGGGGCCAACGTCCTGACTTTC.

In this sample, this clone turned up a few times. V is TRBV10-3 and J is TRBJ1-1; 7 bases line up with TRBD1. This CDR3 comprises 15 residues. V gave up 6 bases and J gave up 0 bases; unmatched junction bases: 7. CDR1 and CDR2 from the germline V gene are ENHRY and SYGVKD. The chain's CDR3 is CAIRGAGQMNTEAFF. Here the CDR3 DNA reads TGTGCCATCAGGGGGGCGGGACAGATGAACACTGAAGCTTTCTTT.

The chain joins TRBV4-1 to TRBJ1-6; D gene ambiguous. Germline-derived CDR1 and CDR2 are MGHRA and YSYEKL. The CDR3 contains 13 residues. The germline V and J ends were trimmed by 0 bases and 10 bases, with 7 bases remaining between them. The CDR3: CASSQDLSSPLHF. The CDR3 DNA reads as TGCGCCAGCAGCCAAGATTTGAGCTCACCCCTCCACTTT.

This chain uses TRBV2 with TRBJ1-2; D gene uncertain. The CDR3 has 15 amino acids. Germline assignment: CDR1 SNHLY and CDR2 FYNNEI. The V end was cut by 4 bases, the J end by 2 bases, with 14 bases between. The CDR3 DNA sequence: TGTGCCAGCAGTGTAGGCTGGGCCCGCAACTATGGCTACACCTTC. Translating gives CASSVGWARNYGYTF. The variable domain in full, with the rest retrieved from reference TRBV2 and TRBJ1-2, is EPEVTQTPSHQVTQMGQEVILRCVPISNHLYFYWYRQILGQKVEFLVSFYNNEISEKSEIFDDQFSVERPDGSNFTLKIRSTKLEDSAMYFCASSVGWARNYGYTFGSGTRLTVV.

This chain uses TRBV5-4 with TRBJ1-2; maybe TRBD1 (5 bases). Germline V gene lookup returns CDR1 SGHNT and CDR2 YYREEE (reference sequence). The CDR3 consists of 15 residues. Between the trimmed V and J ends, which lost 4 bases and 2 bases, there was a span of 15 bases. The chain's CDR3 is CASSPGRGGNYGYTF. The CDR3 region has the DNA TGTGCCAGCAGCCCTGGTCGGGGGGGGAACTATGGCTACACCTTC.

The rearrangement joins TRBV6-6 to TRBJ1-5; TRBD1 matches 7 bases. This CDR3 contains 14 residues. Germline CDR1 reads MNHNY; CDR2 reads SVGAGI (reference sequence). V dropped 2 bases and J dropped 5; count of bases not matched to a gene: 3. CDR3 region: CASSYMQGDQPQHF. CDR3 sequence (DNA): TGTGCCAGCAGTTACATGCAGGGGGATCAGCCCCAGCATTTT.

The sample holds one count of this clone. The J gene is TRBJ2-2, the V gene TRBV5-1, with D possibly TRBD2 on 5 matching bases. Germline V gene lookup returns CDR1 SGHRS and CDR2 YFSETQ. There are 16 residues in the CDR3. V was shortened by 2 bases and J by 4 bases, with 15 bases between the two germline ends. The CDR3 here is CASSFGEGSGTGELFF. The CDR3 nucleotides read TGCGCCAGCAGCTTCGGGGAAGGAAGTGGCACCGGGGAGCTGTTTTTT.

The V gene is TRBV9, the J gene TRBJ1-3; 9 bases are a match to TRBD1. CDR3 length: 19 amino acids. With 0 bases clipped from V and 4 bases from J, the junction kept 14 bases outside the gene matches. The germline CDR1 and CDR2 sequences are SGDLS and YYNGEE. The CDR3 protein is CASSVVWDRVFCDGNTIYF. The CDR3 region has the DNA TGTGCCAGCAGCGTAGTATGGGACAGGGTTTTCTGCGACGGAAACACCATATATTTT.

The gene calls are TRBV6-2 or TRBV6-3 and TRBJ2-1, with 13 bases that match TRBD2. The CDR3 length is 18 residues. The trim removed 3 bases at V and 3 bases at J, leaving 8 bases unmatched. CDR1 and CDR2 (germline): MNHEY, SVGEGT. The CDR3 DNA follows: TGTGCCAGCAGTTATTCTGGACTAGCGGGGGCCATCTACAATGAGCAGTTCTTC. Translation gives CASSYSGLAGAIYNEQFF.

The V call is TRBV27, the J call TRBJ2-3; 7 bases agree with TRBD2. CDR1 is MNHEY, CDR2 SMNVEV, per germline (reference sequence). Trimming cost V 6 bases and J 0 bases; bases outside gene matches: 15. This CDR3 region has 18 residues. CDR3 nucleotides: TGTGCCAGCAGGTCGCGTTCTATAGCGGGTGACAGCACAGATACGCAGTATTTT. Translation gives CASRSRSIAGDSTDTQYF.

The J gene is TRBJ1-2, the V gene TRBV30; D not resolved. The CDR3 consists of 11 residues. The V gene's germline CDR1 is GTSNPN and CDR2 SVGIG (reference sequence). The ends were cut back, 5 bases at V and 8 bases at J, with 12 bases in the middle. CDR3 residues: CAWHEGGGYTF. DNA for the CDR3: TGTGCCTGGCATGAAGGCGGGGGCTACACCTTC.

V and J are TRBV7-9 and TRBJ1-1, with TRBD1 matching over 7 bases. The V gene's germline CDR1 is SEHNR and CDR2 FQNEAQ (reference sequence). CDR3 length equals 13 residues. V was pared by 5 bases and J by 4 bases, with 4 bases of the junction left unmatched. The CDR3 nucleotides read TGTGCCAGCAGCCGCTGGACAGGCACTGAAGCTTTCTTT. Translating it yields CASSRWTGTEAFF. The full variable domain, with the rest looked up from reference TRBV7-9 and TRBJ1-1, is DTGVSQNPRHKITKRGQNVTFRCDPISEHNRLYWYRQTLGQGPEFLTYFQNEAQLEKSRLLSDRFSAERPKGSFSTLEIQRTEQGDSAMYLCASSRWTGTEAFFGQGTRLTVV.

The chain employs TRBV3-1 (or the pseudogene TRBV3-2) and TRBJ2-1; 15 nucleotides line up with TRBD2. The CDR3 is 15 amino acids. V dropped 4 bases and J dropped 10; count of bases not matched to a gene: 5. The germline gives CDR1 LGHDT, CDR2 YNNKEL (reference sequence). In DNA, the CDR3 is TGTGCCAGCAGCCCCCGGACTAGCGGGGGGGCGGAGCAGTTCTTC. Protein sequence: CASSPRTSGGAEQFF.

V gene TRBV27 combines with J gene TRBJ1-1; D is unresolved. Trimming left V 3 bases short and J 3 bases short, with 11 bases between. The CDR3 loop spans 14 amino acids. CDR1 is MNHEY, CDR2 SMNVEV, per germline (reference sequence). The CDR3 loop is CASSFWAKDTEAFF. The CDR3 DNA sequence: TGTGCCAGCAGTTTTTGGGCGAAGGACACTGAAGCTTTCTTT.